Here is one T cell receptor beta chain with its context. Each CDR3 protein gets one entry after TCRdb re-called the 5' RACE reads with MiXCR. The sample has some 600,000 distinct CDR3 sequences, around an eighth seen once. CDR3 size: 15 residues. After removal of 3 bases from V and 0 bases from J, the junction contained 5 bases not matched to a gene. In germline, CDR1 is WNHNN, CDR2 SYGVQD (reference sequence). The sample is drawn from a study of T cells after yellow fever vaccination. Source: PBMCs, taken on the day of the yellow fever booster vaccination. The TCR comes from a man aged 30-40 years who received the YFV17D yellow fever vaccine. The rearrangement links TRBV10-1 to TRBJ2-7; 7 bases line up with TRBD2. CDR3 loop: CASSDSSGSSYEQYF. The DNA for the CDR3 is TGCGCCAGCAGTGATTCTAGCGGTAGCTCCTACGAGCAGTACTTC.